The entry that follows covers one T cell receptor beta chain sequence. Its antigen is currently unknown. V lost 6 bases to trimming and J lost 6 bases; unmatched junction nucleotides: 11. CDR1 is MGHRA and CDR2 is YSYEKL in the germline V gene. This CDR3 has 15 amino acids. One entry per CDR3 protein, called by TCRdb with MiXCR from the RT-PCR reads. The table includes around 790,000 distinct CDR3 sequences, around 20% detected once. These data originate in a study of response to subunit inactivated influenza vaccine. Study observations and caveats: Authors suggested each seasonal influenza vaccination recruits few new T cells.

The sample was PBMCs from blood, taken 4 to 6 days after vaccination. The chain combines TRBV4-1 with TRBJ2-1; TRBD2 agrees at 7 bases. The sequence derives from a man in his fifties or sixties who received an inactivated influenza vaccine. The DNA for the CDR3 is TGCGCCAGCAGTCCCCTAGCGGATCTGGGCAATGAGCAGTTCTTC. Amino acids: CASSPLADLGNEQFF.